This TCR beta chain was identified during a study of blood T cell repertoires in COVID-19 (dated by TCRdb to 2020 to 2022). With respect to the entire study: Samples covering the acute and convalescent phases of COVID-19 were provided by collaborators in the United States, Italy and Spain. The material from the prospective study consisted of cDNA or gDNA derived from T cells, B-cell-depleted T cells, or PBMCs. Deeply sampled blood TCRbeta repertoires from subjects exposed to, actively infected with, or recovered from COVID-19 were included in the dataset. A freely available public database, intended as a resource for researchers studying the immune response to SARS-CoV-2, is where the repertoires were released. Samples were obtained from the ongoing ImmuneRACE study (first 160 participants) and from 950 to 1,500 subjects provided by 6 global collaborators. The sample metadata nearly always contained a de-identified subject ID, COVID-19 status, age in years and sex. HLA class I and class II types, where available, came from metadata supplied by the sample provider rather than from assay-based typing.

Collaborating institutions collected whole blood in K2EDTA tubes following their own protocols. For TCRbeta analysis, collaborators shipped samples as frozen whole blood, isolated PBMCs, or DNA extracted from either of those sample types. Of note for this clone: Its antigen is not yet known. Within one base of it there is no much larger clone, and no base qualities were kept.

TCRbeta CDR3 regions were amplified from genomic DNA using the immunoSEQ Assay, a bias-controlled multiplex PCR. The paper's processing steps were these. Within the assay, amplification of reference gene primers was used to estimate how many nucleated cells each sample contained. To quantify the absolute abundance of each unique TCRbeta CDR3 rearrangement, sequence reads were collapsed and filtered. For each sample, productive Simpson clonality was calculated as the square root of Simpson's diversity index across productive rearrangements. The source is immuneACCESS, and TCRdb retained only in-frame sequences with V and J called. Part of the clones is not carried over; for the studies checked, unresolved V genes explain less than half of this, and the remainder is unexplained. The DNA gave D and trimming, while V, J and clone size come from that table. The sample contains hundreds of thousands of clones, less than 90% of them found a single time. 18% of the sample goes to the ten largest clones.

From its cysteine to its phenylalanine, the CDR3 spans 14 amino acids. The sequence is cut down to CDR3 DNA, 42 bases in frame from base 1. According to the germline V gene, CDR1 reads SGHVS and CDR2 reads FQNEAQ. Relative to germline, V is missing 4 bases and J is missing 2 bases, with 5 bases of the junction outside any gene match. Paper-wide results and their limitations: The quantity of clinical and demographic metadata differed by source and by participant and was supplied without curation.

The sample was peripheral blood. The rearranged segments are TRBV7-8 and TRBJ2-7, with TRBD2 identical over 7 junction bases. The source is a woman at least 80 years old with active or convalescent COVID-19. CDR3 region: CASSSSGIAYEQYF. In nucleotides, the sequence is TGTGCCAGCAGCTCCAGCGGGATCGCCTACGAGCAGTACTTC.